Below are 14 T cell receptor beta chains sequenced from a single sample in a study of CD8 T cells in Susac syndrome. RNA, at about 0.5 to 1 ug, was reverse transcribed with random hexamers. TCRdb redid the calling of the immunoSEQ multiplex PCR reads with MiXCR, one entry per CDR3 protein. The repertoire holds under 150,000 distinct CDR3 sequences, with approximately 96% as singletons. The specimen sequenced was CD4+ T cells from PBMCs. Receptors originate from a human donor with Susac syndrome.

The genes are TRBV15 and TRBJ2-6; D call uncertain. Germline CDR1 and CDR2: LNHNV and YYDKDF (reference sequence). V lost 1 base, J lost 0 bases, and 13 bases lay in between. CDR3 size: 18 residues. The CDR3 region has the DNA TGTGCCACCAGCAGAGTGGCCAGCCGGGCCTCTGGGGCCAACGTCCTGACTTTC. This codes for CATSRVASRASGANVLTF.

The chain is built from TRBV29-1 and TRBJ1-1, with D tentatively TRBD1 (6 bases). Germline V gene sequence: CDR1 SQVTM, CDR2 ANQGSEA. Deletions cut 6 bases from V and 9 bases from J, with 11 bases between. The CDR3 extends over 10 amino acids. CDR3 sequence (DNA): TGCAGCGTGATACAGGGTAAAGCTTTCTTT. Residues: CSVIQGKAFF.

This chain uses TRBV27 with TRBJ1-2, with 10 bases lining up with TRBD1. Germline trimming cut 5 bases from V and 5 bases from J; bases unmatched to any gene: 8. Germline values: CDR1 MNHEY, CDR2 SMNVEV (reference sequence). CDR3 length equals 15 residues. In nucleotides, the CDR3 is TGTGCCAGCAGTCGAAAGGGACAGGGGACATATGGCTACACCTTC. Translating gives CASSRKGQGTYGYTF.

This chain uses TRBV29-1 with TRBJ1-1; D remains unclear. The CDR3 loop spans 11 amino acids. Between the trimmed V and J ends, which lost 4 bases and 3 bases, there was a span of 6 bases. CDR1 SQVTM and CDR2 ANQGSEA come from the germline V gene. CDR3 DNA sequence: TGCAGCGTTGTATTGGACACTGAAGCTTTCTTT. Translating gives CSVVLDTEAFF. Together with reference TRBV29-1 and TRBJ1-1, the CDR3 gives the full variable domain: SAVISQKPSRDICQRGTSLTIQCQVDSQVTMMFWYRQQPGQSLTLIATANQGSEATYESGFVIDKFPISRPNLTFSTLTVSNMSPEDSSIYLCSVVLDTEAFFGQGTRLTVV.

The chain has TRBV19 and TRBJ1-5, with D tentatively TRBD1 (6 bases). Germline CDR1 LNHDA, CDR2 SQIVND (reference sequence). V dropped 6 bases and J dropped 9 bases, with 12 bases sitting between them. CDR3 length: 12 amino acids. The CDR3 protein is CASRAQGRPQHF. CDR3 in DNA: TGTGCCAGTAGAGCTCAGGGGCGGCCCCAGCATTTT.

This chain uses TRBV20-1 with TRBJ1-2; D might be TRBD1 (6 bases). The CDR3 sequence is 13 residues long. Germline lookup yields CDR1 DFQATT and CDR2 SNEGSKA (reference sequence). The ends were cut back, 3 bases at V and 3 bases at J, with 11 bases in the middle. The CDR3 is CSASTGSDYGYTF. DNA of the CDR3: TGCAGTGCTAGTACAGGGTCCGACTATGGCTACACCTTC.

The chain carries TRBV12-3 or TRBV12-4 and TRBJ2-2, with 8 bases identical to TRBD1. The CDR3 is made up of 16 amino acids. Trimming cost V 2 bases and J 1 base; bases outside gene matches: 3. Written as DNA, the CDR3 is TGTGCCAGCAGTTTATTAGGGACAGGGAACACCGGGGAGCTGTTTTTT. As protein: CASSLLGTGNTGELFF.

The chain has TRBV5-6 and TRBJ1-2; the D gene is possibly TRBD1 (5 bases). The V gene's germline CDR1 is SGHDT and CDR2 YYEEEE. V lost 1 base and J 4 bases, leaving 11 bases between the germline ends. The CDR3 runs 14 residues. The CDR3, as DNA: TGTGCCAGCAGCTTGTTCGGGCAGGGCTATGGCTACACCTTC. It yields the protein CASSLFGQGYGYTF.

V and J are TRBV29-1 and TRBJ2-6, with 10 bases lining up with TRBD1. Germline V lookup: CDR1 SQVTM, CDR2 ANQGSEA. V shed 6 bases and J 2 bases; nucleotides not matched to a gene: 7. The CDR3 extends over 16 amino acids. CDR3 sequence (DNA): TGCAGCGTCTCCGGGACAGGGGCCCCTGGGGCCAACGTCCTGACTTTC. Amino acids: CSVSGTGAPGANVLTF.

The chain joins TRBV15 to TRBJ2-1; TRBD1 agrees at 8 bases. This CDR3 comprises 15 residues. Looked up from germline, CDR1 is LNHNV and CDR2 is YYDKDF (reference sequence). V lost 4 bases to trimming and J lost 6 bases; unmatched junction nucleotides: 8. For the CDR3, the DNA is TGTGCCACCAGCAAGGCGCAGGGGGCCTCCAATGAGCAGTTCTTC. Amino acids: CATSKAQGASNEQFF. Together with reference TRBV15 and TRBJ2-1, the CDR3 gives the full variable domain: DAMVIQNPRYQVTQFGKPVTLSCSQTLNHNVMYWYQQKSSQAPKLLFHYYDKDFNNEADTPDNFQSRRPNTSFCFLDIRSPGLGDTAMYLCATSKAQGASNEQFFGPGTRLTVL.

The rearrangement links TRBV21-1 to TRBJ2-7. TRBV21-1 is recorded as a pseudogene. The CDR3 loop spans 12 amino acids. CDR3 protein: CASSNRAYEQYF. In DNA form, the CDR3 reads TGTGCCAGCAGCAATAGGGCCTACGAGCAGTACTTC.

The chain joins TRBV11-2 to TRBJ2-3; TRBD2 aligns across 8 bases. The CDR3 loop spans 16 amino acids. V was clipped by 5 bases and J by 5 bases; unmatched bases: 12. CDR1 is SGHAT and CDR2 is FQNNGV in the germline V gene. The CDR3 here is CASSATSGWGKDTQYF. In nucleotides, the CDR3 is TGTGCCAGCAGCGCCACTAGCGGCTGGGGGAAAGATACGCAGTATTTT.

The chain joins TRBV20-1 to TRBJ2-7, with 13 bases that match TRBD2. The J segment lost 6 bases and the V segment lost 4 bases, leaving 9 bases of the junction unmatched. Germline CDR1 is DFQATT and CDR2 is SNEGSKA (reference sequence). The CDR3 loop spans 15 amino acids. The CDR3 reads CSATRTSGSVAEQYF. DNA for the CDR3: TGCAGTGCTACCCGGACTAGCGGGAGCGTAGCCGAGCAGTACTTC.

The chain employs TRBV25-1 and TRBJ2-5, with D tentatively TRBD2 (7 bases). Germline V gene sequence: CDR1 MGHDK, CDR2 SYGVNS. The CDR3 runs to 15 residues. V lost 5 bases and J lost 2, with 15 bases in between. The CDR3 DNA reads TGTGCCAGCAGTAGAGGGGGGGCCCATCAAGAGACCCAGTACTTC. It translates to CASSRGGAHQETQYF.